Listed here are 14 T cell receptor beta chains from one sample, sequenced in a study of Graves' ophthalmopathy and Graves' hyperthyroidism. From RNA, the CDR3 regions of TCR beta chains were amplified and sequenced. An opening RT-PCR round employed HTBI primers and preceded a second-round multiplex PCR. MiXCR, run by TCRdb on the multiplex PCR reads, gives a single entry per CDR3 protein. This table has a few hundred thousand distinct CDR3 sequences, approximately 18% appearing once. Input material: peripheral blood. All receptors come from an adult woman with stable Graves' hyperthyroidism.

The V gene is TRBV6-5, the J gene TRBJ2-7, with a possible D match to TRBD2 (5 bases). Trimming pared 2 bases from V and 3 bases from J, leaving 17 bases between. The CDR3 has 16 residues. In germline, CDR1 is MNHEY, CDR2 SVGAGI. CDR3 in amino acids: CASSYVDKRIHYEQYF. As DNA, the CDR3 is TGTGCCAGCAGTTACGTCGACAAGCGGATCCACTACGAGCAGTACTTC.

In its sample, this clonotype was seen many times. This chain joins TRBV2 and TRBJ2-4, with 11 bases fitting TRBD1. The CDR3 covers 17 residues. The V gene end was trimmed by 6 bases and the J gene end by 3 bases; junction bases not matched to a gene: 10. Germline values: CDR1 SNHLY, CDR2 FYNNEI. The CDR3 protein is CASRDRGRKLGKNIQYF. The CDR3 DNA reads TGTGCCAGCAGGGACAGGGGGCGCAAATTGGGCAAAAACATTCAGTACTTC.

The V call is TRBV15, the J call TRBJ1-1; D might be TRBD1 (5 bases). Trimming took off 0 bases at V and 3 bases at J, with 8 bases between the two ends. The CDR3 is 14 amino acids. Germline V CDR1 and CDR2: LNHNV, YYDKDF (reference sequence). The CDR3 spells CATSRDWGDTEAFF. CDR3 nucleotide sequence: TGTGCCACCAGCAGAGATTGGGGGGACACTGAAGCTTTCTTT.

The chain carries TRBV12-3 or TRBV12-4 and TRBJ1-1, with a tentative D call TRBD1 (5 bases). V lost 7 bases, J lost 8 bases, and 14 bases lay in between. The CDR3 sequence is 12 residues long. The CDR3 sequence: CASIRDGREAFF. CDR3 sequence (DNA): TGTGCCAGCATCCGGGACGGAAGAGAAGCTTTCTTT.

This clonotype was counted at least ten times. The genes are TRBV10-3 and TRBJ1-1; 7 bases agree with TRBD1. The germline V gene encodes CDR1 ENHRY and CDR2 SYGVKD. The CDR3 has 13 amino acids. V lost 8 bases and J lost 0; bases outside the gene matches: 3. The CDR3 is CAIRQGMNTEAFF. CDR3 nucleotides: TGTGCCATCCGACAGGGTATGAACACTGAAGCTTTCTTT.

This clonotype was seen ten or more times. This chain links TRBV24-1 with TRBJ1-5; D is ambiguous. This CDR3 spans 13 amino acids. V was pared by 9 bases and J by 3 bases, with 11 bases between. Germline V gives CDR1 KGHDR, CDR2 SFDVKD. The CDR3 loop reads CATAGRYNQPQHF. Here the CDR3 DNA reads TGTGCCACCGCAGGACGGTACAATCAGCCCCAGCATTTT.

The gene calls are TRBV12-3 or TRBV12-4 and TRBJ2-7; 8 nucleotides align to TRBD1. CDR3 size: 17 residues. Trimming cost V 6 bases and J 0 bases; bases outside gene matches: 13. DNA for the CDR3: TGTGCCAGCAGCGGTACAGGGGGACGTAGGAGCTCCTACGAGCAGTACTTC. Its translation: CASSGTGGRRSSYEQYF.

Many counts were recorded for this clonotype. The CDR3 reads CASSRVYTEAFF. The CDR3 coding sequence is TGTGCCAGCAGCAGGGTCTACACTGAAGCTTTCTTT. The V gene is TRBV7-2, the J gene TRBJ1-1, with unresolved D. The CDR3 is 12 residues long. CDR1 is SGHTA, CDR2 FQGNSA, per germline. The V and J ends lost 5 bases and 3 bases respectively, with 7 bases between them.

This clonotype was detected ten times or more. The rearrangement uses TRBV6-5 and TRBJ2-2, with D tentatively TRBD2 (6 bases). From germline, CDR1 is MNHEY and CDR2 SVGAGI. This CDR3 has 17 residues. V was shortened by 0 bases and J by 0 bases, with 11 bases between the two germline ends. Written as DNA, the CDR3 is TGTGCCAGCAGTTACTCGCCGGGAGTATCGAACACCGGGGAGCTGTTTTTT. Protein: CASSYSPGVSNTGELFF.

This clonotype was recorded many times. The CDR3 sequence is CSATSGRQRYEQYF. In DNA, the CDR3 is TGCAGTGCAACGAGCGGGCGCCAACGCTACGAGCAGTACTTC. This chain connects TRBV20-1 to TRBJ2-7, with D perhaps matching TRBD2 (6 bases). CDR3 length: 14 residues. Trimming shortened V by 6 bases and J by 3 bases, and 18 bases separated the two germline ends. Per germline, CDR1 DFQATT and CDR2 SNEGSKA (reference sequence).

This clonotype appeared once. The CDR3 is CSKVLSRGYGYTF. The CDR3 region has the DNA TGCAGTAAAGTGCTCTCCAGGGGCTATGGCTACACCTTC. The rearrangement links TRBV20-1 to TRBJ1-2, with D possibly being TRBD1 (6 bases). Between the trimmed V and J ends, which lost 8 bases and 4 bases, there was a span of 17 bases. The CDR3 loop spans 13 amino acids. Germline V gene lookup returns CDR1 DFQATT and CDR2 SNEGSKA (reference sequence).

This clonotype was counted ten times or more. The chain uses TRBV12-3 or TRBV12-4 and TRBJ1-1; tentative D call: TRBD1 (6 bases). The CDR3 extends over 13 amino acids. The germline V and J ends were trimmed by 7 bases and 9 bases, with 18 bases remaining between them. Here the CDR3 DNA reads TGTGCCAGCAAAGTTTCCGGACAGCGGAAAGCTTTCTTT. Encoded protein: CASKVSGQRKAFF.

This clonotype was observed at least ten times. The chain links TRBV29-1 to TRBJ2-7; tentatively, D is TRBD1 (6 bases). The CDR3 loop spans 12 amino acids. Trimming cost V 7 bases and J 4 bases, with 14 bases left between them. The germline CDR1 and CDR2 sequences are SQVTM and ANQGSEA. CDR3: CSATITGYEQYF. DNA of the CDR3: TGCAGCGCAACGATAACAGGGTACGAGCAGTACTTC.

This clonotype was counted ten times or more. The CDR3 DNA is TGTGCCAGCAGTCGACGGACTAGCTCCTACGAGCAGTACTTC. Residues: CASSRRTSSYEQYF. The rearrangement links TRBV12-3 or TRBV12-4 to TRBJ2-7, with 7 bases lining up with TRBD2. The V gene end was trimmed by 5 bases and the J gene end by 0 bases; junction bases not matched to a gene: 4. The CDR3 length is 14 residues.